In its sample, the clone carrying this TCR beta chain was seen a few times. The sample comes from a study of blood T cell repertoires in COVID-19. Across the whole study: PBMCs, B-cell-depleted T cells, or T cells were the source of the cDNA or gDNA that made up the material.

TCRdb's table, derived via immunoSEQ multiplex PCR, lists solely in-frame clones and lacks some. The sample carries about 74,000 clones, about four fifths recorded once. Trimming cost V 0 bases and J 3 bases, with 19 bases left between them. This CDR3 is 18 amino acids long. CDR1 and CDR2 (germline): LGHNA, YSLEER. The clonotype originates from a human donor in a cohort sampled during active COVID-19. Sequences were obtained from peripheral blood. V gene TRBV4-3 combines with J gene TRBJ2-3; D perhaps matches TRBD2 (5 bases). CDR3 bases: TGCGCCAGCAGCCAAGACCTACACCCGGAGGCGGTTACAGATACGCAGTATTTT. Translating it yields CASSQDLHPEAVTDTQYF.